The T cell receptor (beta chain) described here comes from a study of OX40 agonist ivuxolimab in advanced cancers. Study as a whole: The eligibility criteria allowed prior anti-PD-1, anti-PD-L1 or anti-CTLA-4 therapy, and 40% had some.

Profiled with immunoSEQ multiplex PCR; TCRdb holds only in-frame clones, not every one. The repertoire holds tens of thousands of clones, with around 90% as singletons. As regards this clone: The antigen is unknown.

Study observations and caveats: Among the lowest levels of clonal expansion were found in partial responders at 0.1-3.0 mg/kg.

CDR3 length equals 14 residues. In germline, CDR1 is GTSNPN, CDR2 SVGIG (reference sequence). The ends lost 2 bases at V and 8 bases at J; junction bases unmatched: 8. Excluded were patients having autoimmune disease history or systemic immunosuppression. The source material was CD4+ or CD8+ T cells sorted from blood, sampled in a trial of the OX40 agonist ivuxolimab. The rearrangement links TRBV30 to TRBJ2-1; the match to TRBD1 covers 8 bases. The receptor's source is an adult with an advanced solid tumor such as melanoma, head and neck, liver or kidney cancer. For the CDR3, the DNA is TGTGCCTGGAGTAAACTAGACAGGGGCTATGAGCAGTTCTTC. Translating gives CAWSKLDRGYEQFF. The full variable domain, rest sourced from reference TRBV30 and TRBJ2-1, is SQTIHQWPATLVQPVGSPLSLECTVEGTSNPNLYWYRQAAGRGLQLLFYSVGIGQISSEVPQNLSASRPQDRQFILSSKKLLLSDSGFYLCAWSKLDRGYEQFFGPGTRLTVL.